A single sample gave rise to the 7 T cell receptor beta chains below, sequenced in a study of T-cell memory formation after mild COVID-19. TCRdb redid the calling of the 5' RACE reads with MiXCR, one entry per CDR3 protein. The sample lists hundreds of thousands of distinct CDR3 sequences; about 16% were seen once. Sequenced sample: PBMCs or a T cell subset sorted from them (not recorded which). Receptors originate from a young man who had mild COVID-19 (a few samples of this study predate the infection). Cell type and time point are not known.

V and J are TRBV7-2 and TRBJ2-7, with D perhaps assigned TRBD1 or TRBD2 (6 bases each). The CDR3 runs 18 residues. Trimming shortened V by 6 bases and J by 1 base, and 25 bases separated the two germline ends. Germline CDR1 reads SGHTA; CDR2 reads FQGNSA. CDR3 in amino acids: CASSSPFGGGLTSYEQYF. In DNA form, the CDR3 reads TGTGCCAGCAGTTCGCCATTCGGAGGGGGACTTACATCCTACGAGCAGTACTTC.

This clonotype was detected a few times. Just one base apart from a much larger clone, this may be a read error. The V call is TRBV5-4, the J call TRBJ1-1; TRBD1 matches 7 bases. Germline V CDR1 and CDR2: SGHNT, YYREEE (reference sequence). This CDR3 comprises 14 residues. V lost 2 bases, J lost 3 bases, and 4 bases stayed unmatched. CDR3: CASSFQGGDTEAFF. The DNA for the CDR3 is TGTGCCAGCAGCTTCCAGGGGGGAGACACTGAAGCTTTCTTT.

This clonotype has only a few counts. The CDR3 reads CASRETTGTYEQYV. As DNA, the CDR3 is TGTGCCAGCAGGGAAACAACAGGGACCTACGAGCAGTACGTC. The chain couples TRBV6-1 to TRBJ2-7; perhaps TRBD1 as D (6 bases). V was cut by 6 bases and J by 2 bases, with 14 bases left in between. There are 14 residues in the CDR3. Germline values: CDR1 MNHNS, CDR2 SASEGT.

This clonotype was counted between two and nine times. The rearrangement links TRBV4-1 to TRBJ2-1; TRBD1 might be the D (5 bases). Trimming cost V 0 bases and J 8 bases, with 14 bases left between them. The CDR3 loop spans 15 amino acids. Germline loops: CDR1 MGHRA, CDR2 YSYEKL. This chain's CDR3 is CASSQDRGSRDEQFF. The CDR3, as DNA: TGCGCCAGCAGCCAAGATAGGGGTAGTCGGGATGAGCAGTTCTTC.

The sample holds a few counts of this clonotype. The chain recombines TRBV12-3 or TRBV12-4 with TRBJ1-6, with 7 bases fitting TRBD1. Unmatched junction bases numbered 12, after V lost 3 bases and J lost 7 bases. CDR3 length: 17 residues. CDR3 amino acids: CASSLRTGETLNSPLHF. The CDR3 DNA is TGTGCCAGCAGTTTGAGGACAGGAGAAACCCTGAATTCACCCCTCCACTTT.

This clonotype occurred a few times. The chain uses TRBV27 and TRBJ2-7; D is undetermined. V lost 7 bases, J lost 2 bases, and 18 bases lay in between. Germline-derived CDR1 and CDR2 are MNHEY and SMNVEV (reference sequence). The CDR3 runs 15 residues. Here the CDR3 reads CASKNTKPRTYEQYF. The CDR3 DNA reads TGTGCCAGCAAAAACACGAAACCCCGGACCTACGAGCAGTACTTC.

This clonotype came up many times. The rearrangement uses TRBV12-3 or TRBV12-4 and TRBJ2-3; D may be TRBD1 (5 bases). V shed 3 bases and J shed 7 bases, with 20 bases lying between them. The CDR3 sequence is 16 residues long. In DNA form, the CDR3 reads TGTGCCAGCAGTTTGGGGCCGGACCAAGTCAAGTATACGCAGTATTTT. It translates to CASSLGPDQVKYTQYF.